Below, 2 T cell receptor beta chains from the same sample are listed, as sequenced in a study of blood T cells in healthy people across ages. Combining a sample-barcoded 5' primer with a J-beta primer mix, a second PCR ran for about 7 to 11 cycles. TCRdb re-called the 5' RACE reads through MiXCR, storing one row per CDR3 protein. Here the sample spans about 1.4 million distinct CDR3 sequences, around 59% being singletons. Sequenced: blood. These receptor sequences come from a man aged 18-30 years in good health.

This clonotype has a handful of counts. This chain connects TRBV21-1 to TRBJ2-2; the table's D gene call, TRBD2, was not cross checked with the DNA. TRBV21-1 is termed a pseudogene. CDR3 size: 20 residues. The CDR3 protein is CASSKAWDRAGRQNTGELFF. CDR3 coding DNA: TGTGCCAGCAGCAAAGCTTGGGATCGAGCGGGACGACAGAACACCGGGGAGCTGTTTTTT.

This chain joins TRBV27 and TRBJ2-3, with 8 bases fitting TRBD2. Germline values: CDR1 MNHEY, CDR2 SMNVEV (reference sequence). Trimming removed 2 bases from V and 4 bases from J; junction bases left unmatched: 8. CDR3 length equals 16 residues. CDR3 in amino acids: CASSLQRELVSDTQYF. CDR3 DNA: TGTGCCAGCAGTTTACAGCGGGAGTTGGTTTCAGATACGCAGTATTTT.